What follows is one T cell receptor (beta chain) and its context. The germline gene is not matched at one end of the junction; a read error may be the cause. CDR3 length: 11 amino acids. Germline values: CDR1 SGHTA, CDR2 FQGNSA. The data originate from a study of glioma-infiltrating T cells after dendritic cell vaccination. Study-level background: Three intradermal dendritic cell vaccine injections were given every two weeks.

Sequenced by immunoSEQ multiplex PCR; TCRdb stores in-frame clones only, minus some. The table includes tens of thousands of clones, over 70% detected once. PBMC sampling occurred before vaccination, two weeks after the third dose, and at progression. The sequence came from a human donor with glioblastoma. The sample consisted of blood, taken before dendritic cell vaccination. V usage is TRBV7-2 and J usage is TRBJ2-5; D is possibly TRBD2 (5 bases). The CDR3 coding sequence is TGTGCCAGCAGCTCCGGACTGGGAGCGGACTTC. Translating gives CASSSGLGADF.